This T cell receptor (beta chain) originates from a study of CD8 T cells in ankylosing spondylitis. Regarding the study as a whole: Characteristic, it appeared, of ankylosing spondylitis blood was a TCR beta motif of fewer than 10 highly homologous variants. In ankylosing spondylitis patients, matched synovial fluid reportedly showed significant enrichment of disease-linked clones. Peripheral blood samples showed relatively rare disease-linked clones, and these clones were CD8+.

This clonotype came up many times. The antigen is unknown. CDR1 is DFQATT, CDR2 SNEGSKA, per germline (reference sequence). The length of the CDR3 is 11 residues. In TCRdb, the 5' RACE reads were re-called with MiXCR into one record per CDR3 protein. The data show around 150,000 distinct CDR3 sequences, about an eighth seen once. The chain carries TRBV20-1 and TRBJ1-2, with D perhaps TRBD1 (5 bases). The origin of this receptor is a female donor with ankylosing spondylitis or in good health (not recorded which). Sequencing was performed on blood, either unsorted or a sorted T cell fraction (not recorded which). The CDR3 DNA reads as TGCAGGGCAGGGCAACTTTATGGCTACACCTTC. Amino acid sequence: CRAGQLYGYTF.